The rows below give T cell receptor beta chains drawn from one sample of a study of CD8 T cells in ankylosing spondylitis. Using its own MiXCR run on the 5' RACE reads, TCRdb lists one record per CDR3 protein. The sample has about 460,000 distinct CDR3 sequences, under 5.5% seen once. Material for sequencing was blood, either unsorted or a sorted T cell fraction (not recorded which). The source is a male donor with ankylosing spondylitis. CDR3s include the opening cysteine and the closing phenylalanine or tryptophan. D genes are given only for firm matches. The size of a clone is reported for some rows only, either as once, few or many, or as a class for expanded clones.

abundance	j_gene	v_gene	d_gene	CDR3aa	CDR3nt
.	TRBJ1-5	TRBV28	TRBD1	CAGSGQHDQPQHF	TGTGCCGGCTCGGGACAGCATGATCAGCCCCAGCATTTT
many	TRBJ2-3	TRBV6-5	TRBD2	CASSYLREGPTQYF	TGTGCCAGCAGTTATCTGCGGGAGGGCCCCACGCAGTATTTT
many	TRBJ2-6	TRBV11-1	TRBD1	CASSFATGGYSGANVLTF	TGTGCCAGCAGCTTCGCGACAGGGGGTTACTCTGGGGCCAACGTCCTGACTTTC
many	TRBJ2-7	TRBV7-9	TRBD1	CASSSHDRGYSYEQYF	TGTGCCAGCAGCTCGCACGACAGGGGGTATTCCTACGAGCAGTACTTC
many	TRBJ2-3	TRBV4-3	.	CASSQERSRSTDTQYF	TGCGCCAGCAGCCAAGAACGCAGTAGGAGCACAGATACGCAGTATTTT
.	TRBJ2-2	TRBV7-6	TRBD2	CASSPWTSGSGELFF	TGTGCCAGCAGCCCTTGGACTAGCGGTTCCGGGGAGCTGTTTTTT
many	TRBJ2-2	TRBV7-2	.	CASSFRGAGTGELFF	TGTGCCAGCAGCTTTCGCGGGGCGGGCACCGGGGAGCTGTTTTTT
few	TRBJ2-1	TRBV9	.	CASSIQGKHYNEQFF	TGTGCCAGCAGCATCCAGGGTAAACATTACAATGAGCAGTTCTTC
many	TRBJ1-1	TRBV20-1	.	CMSSVLVNTEAFF	TGCATGTCGTCAGTCTTAGTTAACACTGAAGCTTTCTTT
many	TRBJ1-1	TRBV6-2/TRBV6-3	.	CASRLGPTLNTEAFF	TGTGCCAGCAGATTGGGACCGACGCTGAACACTGAAGCTTTCTTT
many	TRBJ1-2	TRBV27	.	CASSLSANSYGYTF	TGTGCCAGCAGTTTATCAGCCAATTCTTATGGCTACACCTTC
many	TRBJ2-1	TRBV5-1	TRBD2	CASSSGLAGDEQFF	TGCGCCAGCAGCTCCGGACTAGCGGGAGATGAGCAGTTCTTC
many	TRBJ2-2	TRBV5-1	TRBD1	CASAIIQGANTGELFF	TGCGCCAGCGCAATAATTCAGGGGGCGAACACCGGGGAGCTGTTTTTT
many	TRBJ2-5	TRBV6-2/TRBV6-3	.	CASSAYLGETQYF	TGTGCCAGCAGTGCTTACTTGGGAGAGACCCAGTACTTC
many	TRBJ1-1	TRBV20-1	.	CSARVGAVNTEAFF	TGCAGTGCTAGAGTCGGTGCGGTGAACACTGAAGCTTTCTTT
.	TRBJ2-1	TRBV5-1	TRBD1	CASSGRTGLNEQFF	TGCGCCAGCAGCGGGCGGACAGGGCTGAATGAGCAGTTCTTC
.	TRBJ1-5	TRBV20-1	TRBD1	CSARDQLQGARHSNQPQHF	TGCAGTGCTAGAGATCAATTACAGGGGGCCAGACATAGCAATCAGCCCCAGCATTTT
many	TRBJ2-5	TRBV29-1	.	CSPTIGETQYF	TGCAGCCCTACTATCGGGGAGACCCAGTACTTC
.	TRBJ1-1	TRBV29-1	.	CSVDDLGEAEAFF	TGCAGCGTTGACGACCTGGGGGAAGCTGAAGCTTTCTTT
many	TRBJ2-5	TRBV20-1	.	CSAWTVETQYF	TGCAGTGCTTGGACAGTGGAGACCCAGTACTTC
many	TRBJ1-2	TRBV7-2	TRBD1	CASSSGTALYGYTF	TGTGCCAGCAGCAGCGGGACAGCCCTCTATGGCTACACCTTC
many	TRBJ2-1	TRBV4-3	TRBD2	CASSQLLAGGGDEQFF	TGCGCCAGCAGCCAACTCCTAGCGGGGGGCGGCGATGAGCAGTTCTTC
few	TRBJ1-4	TRBV6-2/TRBV6-3	.	CASKTTREKLFF	TGTGCCAGTAAGACAACACGGGAAAAACTGTTTTTT
.	TRBJ1-1	TRBV20-1	.	CSARGPNEAFF	TGCAGTGCCCGAGGACCGAATGAAGCTTTCTTT
many	TRBJ2-7	TRBV28	.	CASSYGVREQYF	TGTGCCAGCAGTTACGGGGTCCGAGAGCAGTACTTC
.	TRBJ2-1	TRBV11-3	TRBD2	CASSSGSLLYEQFF	TGTGCCAGCAGCAGCGGGAGCCTCCTCTATGAGCAGTTCTTC
many	TRBJ1-2	TRBV20-1	.	CSAASGQKGLF	TGCAGTGCCGCAAGCGGACAGAAGGGGCTCTTC
many	TRBJ2-5	TRBV29-1	.	CSVDQEPETQYF	TGCAGCGTTGATCAGGAACCGGAGACCCAGTACTTC
many	TRBJ2-7	TRBV21-1	.	CASSKDPRGYHEQYF	TGTGCCAGCAGCAAAGATCCCAGGGGATACCACGAGCAGTACTTC
many	TRBJ1-5	TRBV5-5	.	CASSLVAGHQPQHF	TGTGCCAGCAGCTTGGTGGCAGGGCATCAGCCCCAGCATTTT
.	TRBJ2-7	TRBV11-2	.	CASSFGGTGQGISYEQYF	TGTGCCAGCAGCTTTGGAGGTACAGGTCAGGGGATCTCCTACGAGCAGTACTTC
many	TRBJ2-2	TRBV7-2	.	CATTPGGDTGELFF	TGTGCCACCACGCCAGGGGGGGACACCGGGGAGCTGTTTTTT
many	TRBJ1-5	TRBV7-2	.	CASSLGIDTESWPQHF	TGTGCCAGCAGCTTAGGGATCGATACGGAGAGTTGGCCCCAGCATTTT
many	TRBJ1-1	TRBV29-1	.	CSVEEAGPEAFF	TGCAGCGTTGAAGAGGCAGGCCCTGAAGCTTTCTTT
many	TRBJ1-2	TRBV6-5	TRBD1	CASWQGVLGYTF	TGTGCCAGCTGGCAGGGGGTATTGGGCTACACCTTC
many	TRBJ1-5	TRBV29-1	.	CSALEGAGQPQHF	TGCAGCGCCCTGGAAGGCGCGGGTCAGCCCCAGCATTTT
.	TRBJ1-2	TRBV7-8	.	CASSLGPKGIGAGYTF	TGTGCCAGCAGCCTAGGGCCCAAAGGGATCGGAGCTGGCTACACCTTC
few	TRBJ2-7	TRBV28	TRBD1	CASNLPMGAGGSYEQYF	TGTGCCAGCAACCTCCCCATGGGGGCAGGGGGTTCCTACGAGCAGTACTTC
many	TRBJ1-2	TRBV10-3	.	CAISDTAHGYTF	TGTGCCATCAGTGATACAGCCCATGGCTACACCTTC
many	TRBJ1-1	TRBV11-1	.	CASSPQAGEGDTEAFF	TGTGCCAGCAGCCCACAGGCCGGGGAAGGGGACACTGAAGCTTTCTTT
.	TRBJ1-6	TRBV6-1	.	CASRHAGWNNSPLHF	TGTGCCAGCCGCCACGCGGGGTGGAATAATTCACCCCTCCACTTT
many	TRBJ1-1	TRBV6-1	.	CASSEAYGLPAFF	TGTGCCAGCAGTGAAGCGTACGGGCTCCCAGCTTTCTTT
few	TRBJ2-7	TRBV27	.	CASSFRDNSYEQYF	TGTGCCAGCAGTTTCCGGGACAACTCCTACGAGCAGTACTTC
many	TRBJ1-2	TRBV6-5	.	CASSYSQSGANYGYTF	TGTGCCAGCAGTTACTCACAGTCCGGAGCTAACTATGGCTACACCTTC
many	TRBJ2-1	TRBV7-2	.	CASSAQGSSYNEQFF	TGTGCCAGCAGCGCCCAGGGAAGCTCCTACAATGAGCAGTTCTTC
few	TRBJ2-7	TRBV28	TRBD1	CASSTGGTGFHEQYF	TGTGCCAGCAGCACTGGGGGGACAGGGTTCCACGAGCAGTACTTC